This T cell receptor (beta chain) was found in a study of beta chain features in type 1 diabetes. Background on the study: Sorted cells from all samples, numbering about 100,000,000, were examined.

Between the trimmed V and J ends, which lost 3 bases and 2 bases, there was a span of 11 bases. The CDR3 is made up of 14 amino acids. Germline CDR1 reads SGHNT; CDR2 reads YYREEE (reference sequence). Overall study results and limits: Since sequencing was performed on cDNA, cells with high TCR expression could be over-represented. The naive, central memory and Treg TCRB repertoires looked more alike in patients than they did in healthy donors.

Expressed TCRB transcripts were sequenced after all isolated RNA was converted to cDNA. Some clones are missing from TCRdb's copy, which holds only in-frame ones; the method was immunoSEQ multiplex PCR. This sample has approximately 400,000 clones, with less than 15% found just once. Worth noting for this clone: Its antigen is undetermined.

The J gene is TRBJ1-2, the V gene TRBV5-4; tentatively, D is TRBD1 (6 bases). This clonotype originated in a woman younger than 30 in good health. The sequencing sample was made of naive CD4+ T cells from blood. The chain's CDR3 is CASSSIRGNYGYTF. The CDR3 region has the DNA TGTGCCAGCAGCTCCATTAGGGGGAACTATGGCTACACCTTC. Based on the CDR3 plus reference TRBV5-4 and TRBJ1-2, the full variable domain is ETGVTQSPTHLIKTRGQQVTLRCSSQSGHNTVSWYQQALGQGPQFIFQYYREEENGRGNFPPRFSGLQFPNYSSELNVNALELDDSALYLCASSSIRGNYGYTFGSGTRLTVV.